These 13 T cell receptor beta chains originate from one sample sequenced in a study of blood T cell repertoires in COVID-19. Libraries were prepared by immunoSEQ multiplex PCR; TCRdb keeps only in-frame clonotypes and omits some of them. This table has approximately 220,000 clones, around 92% appearing once. Specimen: PBMCs or T cells enriched from blood (not recorded which). The receptors were sampled from a woman in her 30s with acute COVID-19.

The chain joins TRBV2 to TRBJ1-2, with a possible D match to TRBD1 (5 bases). The CDR3 sequence is 15 residues long. Trimming pared 4 bases from V and 8 bases from J, leaving 20 bases between. Germline values: CDR1 SNHLY, CDR2 FYNNEI. The CDR3: CASSVLGTTGDGYTF. CDR3 nucleotides: TGTGCCAGCAGTGTCCTGGGGACTACTGGTGACGGCTACACCTTC.

As regards this clone: The identical CDR3 is also encoded by other nucleotide sequences in the sample. V usage is TRBV14 and J usage is TRBJ1-6, with no clear D. V was clipped by 0 bases and J by 7 bases, with 7 bases between them. CDR3 length: 14 amino acids. Germline values: CDR1 SGHDN, CDR2 FVKESK. The DNA of the CDR3 is TGTGCCAGCAGCCAAGACCTAGAGAATTCACCCCTCCACTTT. It translates to CASSQDLENSPLHF.

The rearrangement joins TRBV11-3 to TRBJ1-1; TRBD1 is a possible D gene (6 bases). V lost 1 base and J lost 2, with 11 bases in between. The CDR3 loop spans 15 amino acids. Germline loops: CDR1 SGHNT, CDR2 YENEEA. For the CDR3, the DNA is TGTGCCAGCAGCTTAGCCGGGACAACCAACACTGAAGCTTTCTTT. Translation: CASSLAGTTNTEAFF. Full variable domain (missing parts from reference TRBV11-3 and TRBJ1-1): EAGVVQSPRYKIIEKKQPVAFWCNPISGHNTLYWYLQNLGQGPELLIRYENEEAVDDSQLPKDRFSAERLKGVDSTLKIQPAELGDSAVYLCASSLAGTTNTEAFFGQGTRLTVV.

This chain links TRBV4-3 with TRBJ2-2, with TRBD2 identical over 11 bases. CDR1 LGHNA and CDR2 YSLEER come from the germline V gene. This CDR3 comprises 17 residues. V was clipped by 5 bases and J by 4 bases; unmatched bases: 9. The CDR3 bases are TGCGCCAGCAGCACAGGGTTAGCGGGGGGGCTCACCGGGGAGCTGTTTTTT. It is translated as CASSTGLAGGLTGELFF.

The chain couples TRBV5-1 to TRBJ1-4; TRBD1 matches 10 bases. With 4 bases clipped from V and 0 bases from J, the junction kept 3 bases outside the gene matches. The germline V gene has CDR1 SGHRS and CDR2 YFSETQ. CDR3 length: 16 residues. CDR3 in DNA: TGCGCCAGCAGCACGGGGACAGGGGCAACTAATGAAAAACTGTTTTTT. Its translation: CASSTGTGATNEKLFF.

J is TRBJ1-2 and V is TRBV7-9; TRBD1 matches 9 bases. The V and J ends lost 5 bases and 5 bases, in that order; junction bases with no gene match: 6. Germline loops: CDR1 SEHNR, CDR2 FQNEAQ (reference sequence). The CDR3 spans 14 residues. The CDR3, as DNA: TGTGCCAGCAGCGACCCGGGACAGGGATATGGCTACACCTTC. This sequence encodes CASSDPGQGYGYTF.

The chain carries TRBV5-4 and TRBJ2-5, with 9 bases identical to TRBD1. The CDR3 has 15 amino acids. Germline V gene sequence: CDR1 SGHNT, CDR2 YYREEE (reference sequence). Trimming cost V 4 bases and J 5 bases; bases outside gene matches: 9. CDR3 sequence (DNA): TGTGCCAGCAGCCTACAGGGGGCGGATTTGGAGACCCAGTACTTC. Translated, it gives CASSLQGADLETQYF.

The V call is TRBV7-9, the J call TRBJ1-1; D perhaps matches TRBD1 (6 bases). From germline, CDR1 is SEHNR and CDR2 FQNEAQ (reference sequence). The CDR3 spans 17 residues. Trimming removed 1 base at V and 0 bases at J, with 15 bases between. The CDR3 region is CASSLGFEQGMNTEAFF. CDR3 coding DNA: TGTGCCAGCAGCTTAGGATTCGAGCAGGGGATGAACACTGAAGCTTTCTTT.

This clone was detected ten times or more. The rearrangement joins TRBV15 to TRBJ1-3; no clear D gene. Germline assignment: CDR1 LNHNV and CDR2 YYDKDF (reference sequence). Trimming removed 0 bases from V and 4 bases from J, with 4 bases in between. The CDR3 totals 13 residues. Here the CDR3 reads CATSRDQGNTIYF. CDR3 coding DNA: TGTGCCACCAGCAGAGATCAAGGAAACACCATATATTTT.

This clone came up once. The V gene is TRBV30, the J gene TRBJ1-2; D possibly corresponds to TRBD1 (6 bases). The CDR3 has 15 residues. In germline, CDR1 is GTSNPN, CDR2 SVGIG (reference sequence). V lost 1 base and J lost 2, with 14 bases in between. The CDR3 sequence: CAWSGAGERNYGYTF. In nucleotides, the CDR3 is TGTGCCTGGAGTGGGGCAGGGGAGAGAAACTATGGCTACACCTTC.

The V gene is TRBV4-2, the J gene TRBJ2-5; 7 positions match TRBD2. This CDR3 region has 13 residues. V shed 3 bases, J shed 4 bases, and the junction held 2 bases outside the gene matches. In germline, CDR1 is LGHNA, CDR2 YNFKEQ. CDR3 sequence reads: CASSQTSIETQYF. The CDR3 coding sequence is TGTGCCAGCAGCCAGACTAGCATAGAGACCCAGTACTTC.

The rearrangement uses TRBV19 and TRBJ2-5; no clear D. Germline CDR1 is LNHDA and CDR2 is SQIVND (reference sequence). V gave up 1 base and J gave up 0 bases, with 9 bases separating them. The CDR3 covers 15 residues. CDR3 region: CASSIALGYQETQYF. The CDR3 DNA is TGTGCCAGTAGTATAGCTCTAGGCTACCAAGAGACCCAGTACTTC.

The chain joins TRBV2 to TRBJ2-5; 7 bases are shared with TRBD2. CDR3 length: 12 amino acids. Germline CDR1 is SNHLY and CDR2 is FYNNEI. J gave up 4 bases and V 8 bases, and 4 bases lay outside the gene matches. Here the CDR3 reads CASGLEIETQYF. Here the CDR3 DNA reads TGTGCCAGCGGACTAGAAATAGAGACCCAGTACTTC.